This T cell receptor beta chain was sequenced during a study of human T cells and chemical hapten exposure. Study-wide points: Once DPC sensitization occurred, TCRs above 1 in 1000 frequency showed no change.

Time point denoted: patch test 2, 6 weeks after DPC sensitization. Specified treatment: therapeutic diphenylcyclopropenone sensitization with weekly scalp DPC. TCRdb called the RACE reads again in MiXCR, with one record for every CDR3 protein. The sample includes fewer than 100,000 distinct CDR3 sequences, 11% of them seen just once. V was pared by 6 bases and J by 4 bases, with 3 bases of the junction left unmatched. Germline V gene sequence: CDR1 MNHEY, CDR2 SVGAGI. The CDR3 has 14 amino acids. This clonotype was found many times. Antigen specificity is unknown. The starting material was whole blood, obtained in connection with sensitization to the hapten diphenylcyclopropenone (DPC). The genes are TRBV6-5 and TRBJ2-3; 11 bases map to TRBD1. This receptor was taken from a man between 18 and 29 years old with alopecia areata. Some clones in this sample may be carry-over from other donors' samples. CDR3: CASRGTGGADTQYF. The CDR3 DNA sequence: TGTGCCAGCAGGGGGACAGGGGGAGCAGATACGCAGTATTTT.